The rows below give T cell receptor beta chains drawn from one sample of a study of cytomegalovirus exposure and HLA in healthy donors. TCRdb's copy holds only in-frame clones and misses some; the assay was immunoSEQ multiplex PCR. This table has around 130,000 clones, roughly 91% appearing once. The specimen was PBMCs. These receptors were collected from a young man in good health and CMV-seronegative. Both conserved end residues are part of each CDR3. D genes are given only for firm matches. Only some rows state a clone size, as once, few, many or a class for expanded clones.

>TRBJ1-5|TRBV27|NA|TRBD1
CASSTTGVGQPQHF
TGTGCCAGCAGTACGACAGGGGTCGGGCAGCCCCAGCATTTT
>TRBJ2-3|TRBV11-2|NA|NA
CASRSGGGPTVPDTQYF
TGTGCCAGCAGGTCCGGCGGGGGCCCAACTGTGCCAGATACGCAGTATTTT
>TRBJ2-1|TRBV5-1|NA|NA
CASSSAGVGSSYNEQFF
TGCGCCAGCAGCTCTGCAGGGGTGGGGAGCTCCTACAATGAGCAGTTCTTC
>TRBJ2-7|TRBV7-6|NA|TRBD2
CASSRAGGVLGEQYF
TGTGCCAGCAGTCGCGCGGGGGGGGTTTTGGGCGAGCAGTACTTC
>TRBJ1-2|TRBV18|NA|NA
CASSPGHNYGYTF
TGTGCCAGCTCACCGGGGCATAACTATGGCTACACCTTC
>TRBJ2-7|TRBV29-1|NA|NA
CSVSADYEQYF
TGCAGCGTTTCCGCAGACTACGAGCAGTACTTC
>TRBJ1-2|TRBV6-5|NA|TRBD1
CASSYRQGVSYGYTF
TGTGCCAGCAGTTACCGACAGGGCGTATCCTATGGCTACACCTTC
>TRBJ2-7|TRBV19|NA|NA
CASSIVESYEQYF
TGTGCCAGTAGTATAGTCGAGTCCTACGAGCAGTACTTC
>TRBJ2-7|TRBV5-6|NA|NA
CASSFVTSNPFYEQYF
TGTGCCAGCAGCTTTGTCACTTCCAACCCCTTCTACGAGCAGTACTTC
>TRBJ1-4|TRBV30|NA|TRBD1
CAWRQGAHLGKLFF
TGTGCCTGGAGGCAGGGGGCCCACCTGGGAAAACTGTTTTTT
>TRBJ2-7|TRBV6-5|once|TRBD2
CASSYDGTRTYEQYF
TGTGCCAGCAGTTACGACGGGACTAGAACCTACGAGCAGTACTTC
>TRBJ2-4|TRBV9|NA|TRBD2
CASSPQRGGPKNIQYF
TGTGCCAGCAGCCCTCAGCGGGGGGGCCCCAAAAACATTCAGTACTTC
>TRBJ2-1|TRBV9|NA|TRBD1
CASSVSPGTGSYNEQFF
TGTGCCAGCAGCGTGTCCCCCGGGACAGGGTCGTACAATGAGCAGTTCTTC
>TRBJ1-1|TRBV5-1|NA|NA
CASSLQLTDTEAFF
TGCGCCAGCAGCTTACAGTTAACGGACACTGAAGCTTTCTTT
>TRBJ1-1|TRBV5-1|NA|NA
CASSLVGARTEAFF
TGCGCCAGCAGCTTGGTGGGGGCGAGAACTGAAGCTTTCTTT
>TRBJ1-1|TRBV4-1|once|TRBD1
CASSQSDRRGTEAFF
TGCGCCAGCAGCCAATCGGACAGGCGGGGCACTGAAGCTTTCTTT
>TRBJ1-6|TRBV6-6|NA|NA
CASSYSWEGENSPLHF
TGTGCCAGCAGTTACTCGTGGGAGGGGGAAAACTCACCCCTCCACTTT
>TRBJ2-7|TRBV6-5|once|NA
CASSYSVDSYEQYF
TGTGCCAGCAGTTACTCGGTGGACAGCTACGAGCAGTACTTC
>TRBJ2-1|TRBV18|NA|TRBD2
CASSLSGDPWNEQFF
TGTGCCAGCTCACTCAGCGGGGACCCATGGAATGAGCAGTTCTTC
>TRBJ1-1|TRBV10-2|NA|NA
CASSDITMNTEAFF
TGCGCCAGCAGTGATATAACTATGAACACTGAAGCTTTCTTT
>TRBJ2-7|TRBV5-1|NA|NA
CASSLARGAGQSLHEQYF
TGCGCCAGCAGCTTGGCCAGGGGGGCGGGACAGTCCCTCCACGAGCAGTACTTC
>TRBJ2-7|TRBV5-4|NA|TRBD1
CASSPPGVDRGLSEQYF
TGTGCCAGCAGCCCCCCTGGGGTGGACAGGGGGCTCAGCGAGCAGTACTTC
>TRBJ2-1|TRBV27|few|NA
CASKGSGAYNEQFF
TGTGCCAGCAAAGGTAGCGGTGCCTACAATGAGCAGTTCTTC
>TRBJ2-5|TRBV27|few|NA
CASSLLGGGETQYF
TGTGCCAGCAGTTTATTGGGGGGGGGCGAGACCCAGTACTTC
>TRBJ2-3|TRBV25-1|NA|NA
CASSEFERNTDTQYF
TGTGCCAGCAGTGAATTCGAGCGGAACACAGATACGCAGTATTTT
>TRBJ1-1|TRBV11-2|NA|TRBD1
CASSLFGQGRTEAFF
TGTGCCAGCAGCTTATTCGGACAGGGAAGAACTGAAGCTTTCTTT
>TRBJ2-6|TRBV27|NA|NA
CASRPGRVLFSGANVLTF
TGTGCCAGCAGGCCGGGCAGGGTACTGTTTTCTGGGGCCAACGTCCTGACTTTC
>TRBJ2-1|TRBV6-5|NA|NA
CASSHFRDNEQFF
TGTGCCAGCAGTCATTTCAGGGACAATGAGCAGTTCTTC
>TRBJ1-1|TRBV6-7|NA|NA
CASSYALNTEAFF
TGTGCCAGCAGTTACGCTCTAAACACTGAAGCTTTCTTT
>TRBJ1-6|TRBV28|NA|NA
CAGRASSYNSPLHF
TGTGCCGGTAGAGCTAGCTCCTATAATTCACCCCTCCACTTT
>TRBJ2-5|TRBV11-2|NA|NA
CASSREETQYF
TGTGCCAGCAGCCGGGAAGAGACCCAGTACTTC
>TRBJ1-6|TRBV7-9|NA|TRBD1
CASSSGGPLHF
TGTGCCAGCAGCTCAGGGGGCCCCCTCCACTTT
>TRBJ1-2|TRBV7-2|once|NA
CASSLFTGNYGYTF
TGTGCCAGCAGCTTATTTACAGGGAACTATGGCTACACCTTC
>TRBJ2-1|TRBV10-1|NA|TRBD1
CASSESRGTGGSGEQFF
TGCGCCAGCAGTGAGTCGAGGGGGACAGGGGGGAGCGGTGAGCAGTTCTTC
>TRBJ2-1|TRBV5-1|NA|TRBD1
CASSWDSYNEQFF
TGCGCCAGCAGCTGGGACAGCTACAATGAGCAGTTCTTC
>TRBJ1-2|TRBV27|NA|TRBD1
CASSLWQGDGYTF
TGTGCCAGCAGTTTATGGCAGGGGGATGGCTACACCTTC
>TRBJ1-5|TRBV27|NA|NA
CASSLRAPDQPQHF
TGTGCCAGCAGTTTAAGAGCTCCCGATCAGCCCCAGCATTTT
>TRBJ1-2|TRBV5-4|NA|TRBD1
CASSLAISWTGNAGYTF
TGTGCCAGCAGCTTGGCTATATCATGGACAGGGAATGCCGGCTACACCTTC
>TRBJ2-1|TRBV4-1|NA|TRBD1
CASSQIAGQGYNEQFF
TGCGCCAGCAGCCAAATCGCGGGACAGGGCTACAATGAGCAGTTCTTC
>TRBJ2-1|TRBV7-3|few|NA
CASSHRRVVWREQFF
TGTGCCAGCAGCCACCGCAGGGTTGTTTGGCGTGAGCAGTTCTTC
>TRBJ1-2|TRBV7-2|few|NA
CASTPWSGIYGYTF
TGTGCCAGCACCCCGTGGTCAGGAATCTATGGCTACACCTTC
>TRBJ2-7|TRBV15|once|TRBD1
CATSADRGGIYEQYF
TGTGCCACCAGCGCAGACAGGGGGGGGATCTACGAGCAGTACTTC
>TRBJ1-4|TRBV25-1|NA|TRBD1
CASSQGTGREKLFF
TGTGCCAGCAGCCAAGGGACAGGACGCGAAAAACTGTTTTTT
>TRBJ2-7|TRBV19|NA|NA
CASSGTNHPYEQYF
TGTGCCAGTAGTGGCACAAACCACCCCTACGAGCAGTACTTC
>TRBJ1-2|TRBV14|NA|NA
CASSQDSSYGYTF
TGTGCCAGCAGCCAAGATAGCAGCTATGGCTACACCTTC